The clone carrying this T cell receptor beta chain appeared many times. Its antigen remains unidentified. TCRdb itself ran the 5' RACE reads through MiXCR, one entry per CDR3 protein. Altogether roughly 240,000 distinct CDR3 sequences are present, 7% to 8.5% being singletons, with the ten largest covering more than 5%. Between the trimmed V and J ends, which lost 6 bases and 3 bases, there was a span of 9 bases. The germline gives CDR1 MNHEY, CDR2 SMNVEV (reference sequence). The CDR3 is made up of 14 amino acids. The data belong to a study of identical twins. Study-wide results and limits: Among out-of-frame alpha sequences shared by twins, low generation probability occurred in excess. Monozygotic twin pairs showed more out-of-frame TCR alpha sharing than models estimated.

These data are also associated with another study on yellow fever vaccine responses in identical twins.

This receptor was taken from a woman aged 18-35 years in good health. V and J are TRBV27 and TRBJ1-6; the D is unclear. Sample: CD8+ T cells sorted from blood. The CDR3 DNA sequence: TGTGCCAGCAGCCCGTCTGGCTATAATTCACCCCTCCACTTT. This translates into CASSPSGYNSPLHF.